The following is a TCR beta chain sequence with its context. The sample belongs to a study of blood T cell repertoires in COVID-19. On the study more broadly: Samples taken during acute and convalescent COVID-19 were collected in the United States, Italy and Spain. The cDNA or gDNA used as material had been derived from T cells, B-cell-depleted T cells, or PBMCs.

Original analysis: From reference gene primer amplification, estimates of nucleated cell counts were derived. Libraries were prepared by immunoSEQ multiplex PCR; TCRdb keeps only in-frame clonotypes and omits some of them. For V, J and clone size, that table is used; D and trimming come from the DNA. The data contain some 200,000 clones, around 88% of them singletons. The sequence derives from a man between 18 and 35 years old with active or convalescent COVID-19. The specimen was peripheral blood.

In DNA, the CDR3 is TGCGCCAGCAGCTTACAGGGAGTCGGCGGGGAGCTGTTTTTT. Amino acid sequence: CASSLQGVGGELFF. The chain employs TRBV5-1 and TRBJ2-2; perhaps TRBD1 as D (6 bases). Germline V lookup: CDR1 SGHRS, CDR2 YFSETQ. The V end lost 2 bases, the J end lost 7 bases, and 12 bases lay between the germline ends. The CDR3 is made up of 14 amino acids. Supplemented by reference TRBV5-1 and TRBJ2-2, the full variable domain reads KAGVTQTPRYLIKTRGQQVTLSCSPISGHRSVSWYQQTPGQGLQFLFEYFSETQRNKGNFPGRFSGRQFSNSRSEMNVSTLELGDSALYLCASSLQGVGGELFFGEGSRLTVL.